Here is one T cell receptor beta chain with its context. Its antigen is unknown. The CDR3 contains 15 residues. With V trimmed by 0 bases and J by 5 bases, 3 bases remained unmatched. Germline V gene data show CDR1 as PRHDT and CDR2 as FYEKMQ (reference sequence). The data were obtained in a study of beta chain features in type 1 diabetes. Expressed TCRB transcripts were sequenced because the entire RNA isolate underwent reverse transcription. Only in-frame clones appear in the TCRdb table, and some are missing; sequencing was by immunoSEQ multiplex PCR. The sample holds 130,000 to 150,000 clones; 6.9% are singletons and the top ten take about 1.5%. Study-wide points: The cDNA sequencing approach could over-represent high-TCR-expressing cells. Amplification by PCR could prefer shorter templates, with the same effect in patients and controls.

This chain links TRBV13 with TRBJ1-4; 7 positions match TRBD1. The sample comprised central memory CD4+ T cells from blood. The TCR was taken from a woman between 25 and 40 years old in good health. The CDR3 DNA reads TGTGCCAGCAGCTTAGGGGGACAGACGAATGAAAAACTGTTTTTT. This sequence encodes CASSLGGQTNEKLFF.